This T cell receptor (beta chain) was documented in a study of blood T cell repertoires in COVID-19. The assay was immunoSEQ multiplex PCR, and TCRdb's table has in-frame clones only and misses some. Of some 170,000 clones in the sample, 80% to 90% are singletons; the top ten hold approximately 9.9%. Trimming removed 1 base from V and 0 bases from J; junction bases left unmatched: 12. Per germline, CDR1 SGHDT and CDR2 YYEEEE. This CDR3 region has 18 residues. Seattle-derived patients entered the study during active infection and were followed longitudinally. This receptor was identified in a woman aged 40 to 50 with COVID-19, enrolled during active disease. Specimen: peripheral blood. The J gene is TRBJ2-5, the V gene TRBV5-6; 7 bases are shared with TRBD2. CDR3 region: CASSLFSSGDSNQETQYF. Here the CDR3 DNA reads TGTGCCAGCAGCTTGTTTTCTAGCGGAGACTCAAACCAAGAGACCCAGTACTTC.